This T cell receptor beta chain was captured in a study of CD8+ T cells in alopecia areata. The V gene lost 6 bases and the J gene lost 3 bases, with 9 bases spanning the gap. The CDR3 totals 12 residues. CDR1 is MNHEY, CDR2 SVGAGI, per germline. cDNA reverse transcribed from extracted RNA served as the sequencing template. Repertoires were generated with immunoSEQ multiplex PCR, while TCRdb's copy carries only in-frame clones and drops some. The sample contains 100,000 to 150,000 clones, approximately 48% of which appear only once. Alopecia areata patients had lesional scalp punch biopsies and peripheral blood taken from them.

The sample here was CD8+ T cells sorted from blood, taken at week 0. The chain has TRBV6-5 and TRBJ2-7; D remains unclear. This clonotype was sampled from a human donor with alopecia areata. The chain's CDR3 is CASSPTDYEQYF. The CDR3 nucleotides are TGTGCCAGCAGCCCTACCGACTACGAGCAGTACTTC.